The 10 T cell receptor beta chains in this list originate from one sample, sequenced in a study of blood T cell repertoires in COVID-19. Only in-frame clones appear in the TCRdb table, and some are missing; sequencing was by immunoSEQ multiplex PCR. The sample consists of fewer than 30,000 clones, approximately 93% of them appearing once. The sequenced sample consisted of peripheral blood. Source of these receptors: a human donor with active COVID-19. The donor label of this sample is uncertain.

The gene calls are TRBV11-2 and TRBJ1-6, with D possibly matching TRBD1 (5 bases). Germline V gives CDR1 SGHAT, CDR2 FQNNGV. The CDR3 contains 14 residues. With 6 bases removed from V and 9 bases from J, the gap between germline ends came to 15 bases. The CDR3 loop is CASSLGLRGSPLHF. In nucleotides, the CDR3 is TGTGCCAGCAGTTTGGGACTGCGGGGTTCACCCCTCCACTTT.

The V call is TRBV7-9, the J call TRBJ1-1, with 8 bases that match TRBD1. There are 14 residues in the CDR3. Germline-derived CDR1 and CDR2 are SEHNR and FQNEAQ (reference sequence). V shed 4 bases, J shed 6 bases, and the junction held 7 bases outside the gene matches. DNA of the CDR3: TGTGCCAGCAGCTCGGGACAGGAATGGGCTGAAGCTTTCTTT. Amino acid sequence: CASSSGQEWAEAFF.

The J gene is TRBJ2-3, the V gene TRBV5-1, with TRBD2 identical over 16 bases. J gave up 0 bases and V 3 bases, and 4 bases lay outside the gene matches. Germline loops: CDR1 SGHRS, CDR2 YFSETQ. The CDR3 extends over 18 amino acids. Here the CDR3 reads CASSYPGLAGGSTDTQYF. The CDR3 DNA reads as TGCGCCAGCAGCTACCCGGGACTAGCGGGGGGGAGCACAGATACGCAGTATTTT.

This clone was seen a single time. The chain employs TRBV19 and TRBJ1-1, with 8 bases aligning to TRBD1. This CDR3 has 15 residues. Germline lookup yields CDR1 LNHDA and CDR2 SQIVND (reference sequence). With V trimmed by 9 bases and J by 3 bases, 12 bases remained unmatched. The CDR3 DNA is TGTGCCAGCAGGATCTGGACAGGGAGGGACACTGAAGCTTTCTTT. This encodes CASRIWTGRDTEAFF.

V usage is TRBV28 and J usage is TRBJ2-2; TRBD1 might be the D (6 bases). The CDR3 totals 15 residues. Germline values: CDR1 MDHEN, CDR2 SYDVKM. Trimming took off 6 bases at V and 5 bases at J, with 16 bases between the two ends. The CDR3 coding sequence is TGTGCCAGCAGCAAGGGGGTAGTTCGTACCGGGGAGCTGTTTTTT. Residues: CASSKGVVRTGELFF.

The rearrangement joins TRBV19 to TRBJ2-1; 14 bases agree with TRBD2. Unmatched junction bases numbered 7, after V lost 6 bases and J lost 3 bases. Germline V CDR1 and CDR2: LNHDA, SQIVND (reference sequence). CDR3 length: 17 amino acids. The CDR3, as DNA: TGTGCCAGTAGGGGACTAGCGGGAGATAGGGGCTACAATGAGCAGTTCTTC. It encodes CASRGLAGDRGYNEQFF.

The rearrangement joins TRBV5-1 to TRBJ2-7; TRBD1 matches at 10 bases. The germline CDR1 and CDR2 sequences are SGHRS and YFSETQ. The CDR3 totals 16 residues. Losses at the gene ends were 0 bases for V and 0 bases for J; bases not matched to a gene: 3. The CDR3 sequence: CASSLARTGGSYEQYF. The DNA for the CDR3 is TGCGCCAGCAGCTTGGCCCGGACAGGGGGCTCCTACGAGCAGTACTTC.

The chain combines TRBV3-1 (or the pseudogene TRBV3-2) with TRBJ2-3; 11 nucleotides match TRBD2. The CDR3 length is 18 residues. J lost 0 bases, V lost 5 bases, and 10 bases had no gene match. Germline CDR1 LGHDT, CDR2 YNNKEL (reference sequence). The CDR3 spells CASSVRLAGFSSTDTQYF. The CDR3, as DNA: TGTGCCAGCAGCGTTCGACTAGCGGGATTCTCTAGCACAGATACGCAGTATTTT.

V usage is TRBV7-2 and J usage is TRBJ2-7, with D unclear. There are 14 residues in the CDR3. Trimming removed 5 bases from V and 1 base from J, with 12 bases in between. Germline V lookup: CDR1 SGHTA, CDR2 FQGNSA. The CDR3 here is CASSPLGKSYEQYF. DNA of the CDR3: TGTGCCAGCAGCCCGCTAGGAAAGTCCTACGAGCAGTACTTC. The variable domain in full, with the rest retrieved from reference TRBV7-2 and TRBJ2-7, is GAGVSQSPSNKVTEKGKDVELRCDPISGHTALYWYRQSLGQGLEFLIYFQGNSAPDKSGLPSDRFSAERTGGSVSTLTIQRTQQEDSAVYLCASSPLGKSYEQYFGPGTRLTVT.

This rearrangement joins TRBV19 to TRBJ1-4; TRBD1 matches at 8 bases. CDR1 and CDR2 (germline): LNHDA, SQIVND (reference sequence). V was clipped by 7 bases and J by 8 bases; unmatched bases: 18. The CDR3 runs 17 residues. CDR3: CASTRRTGNIGLEKLFF. The CDR3 DNA follows: TGTGCCAGTACCAGGCGGACAGGGAACATCGGACTGGAAAAACTGTTTTTT.